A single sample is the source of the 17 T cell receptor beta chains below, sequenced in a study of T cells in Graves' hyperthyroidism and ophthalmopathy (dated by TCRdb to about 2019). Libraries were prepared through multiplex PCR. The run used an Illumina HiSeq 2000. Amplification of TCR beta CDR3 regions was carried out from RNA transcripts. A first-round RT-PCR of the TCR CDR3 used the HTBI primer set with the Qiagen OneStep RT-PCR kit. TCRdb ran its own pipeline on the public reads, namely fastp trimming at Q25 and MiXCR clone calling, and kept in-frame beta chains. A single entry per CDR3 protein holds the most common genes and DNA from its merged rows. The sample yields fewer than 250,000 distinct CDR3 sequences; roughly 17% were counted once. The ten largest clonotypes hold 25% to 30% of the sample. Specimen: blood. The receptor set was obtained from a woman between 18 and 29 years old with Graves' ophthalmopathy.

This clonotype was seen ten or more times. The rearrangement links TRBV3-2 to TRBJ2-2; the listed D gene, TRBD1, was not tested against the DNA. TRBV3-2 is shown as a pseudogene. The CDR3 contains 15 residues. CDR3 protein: CAKRPRDRMTGELFF. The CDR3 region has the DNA TGTGCCAAGCGGCCTCGGGACAGGATGACGGGGGAGCTGTTTTTT.

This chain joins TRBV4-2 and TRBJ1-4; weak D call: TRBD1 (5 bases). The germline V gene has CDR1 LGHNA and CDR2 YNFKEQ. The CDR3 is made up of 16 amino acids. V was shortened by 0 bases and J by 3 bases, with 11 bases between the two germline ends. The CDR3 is CASSQDAGGANEKLFF. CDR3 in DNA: TGTGCCAGCAGCCAAGATGCCGGGGGGGCTAATGAAAAACTGTTTTTT.

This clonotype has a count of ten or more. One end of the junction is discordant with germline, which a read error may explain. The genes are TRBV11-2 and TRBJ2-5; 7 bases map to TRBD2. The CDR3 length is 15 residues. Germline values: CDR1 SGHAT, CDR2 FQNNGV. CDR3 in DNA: TGTGCCAGCAGCTTGATGGGGGGGTACCAGGAGACCCAGTACTTC. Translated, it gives CASSLMGGYQETQYF.

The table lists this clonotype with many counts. The CDR3: CASSEAPEPYEQYF. CDR3 nucleotide sequence: TGCGCCAGCAGCGAGGCTCCGGAGCCCTACGAGCAGTACTTC. V usage is TRBV10-1 and J usage is TRBJ2-7, with D unclear. Trimming shortened V by 6 bases and J by 2 bases, and 14 bases separated the two germline ends. This CDR3 contains 14 residues. Germline V lookup: CDR1 WNHNN, CDR2 SYGVQD (reference sequence).

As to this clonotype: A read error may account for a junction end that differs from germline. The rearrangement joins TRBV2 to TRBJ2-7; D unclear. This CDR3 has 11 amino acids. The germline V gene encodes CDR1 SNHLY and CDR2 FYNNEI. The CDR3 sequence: CASSQTYGQYF. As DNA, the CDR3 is TGTGCCAGCAGTCAAACCTACGGGCAGTACTTC.

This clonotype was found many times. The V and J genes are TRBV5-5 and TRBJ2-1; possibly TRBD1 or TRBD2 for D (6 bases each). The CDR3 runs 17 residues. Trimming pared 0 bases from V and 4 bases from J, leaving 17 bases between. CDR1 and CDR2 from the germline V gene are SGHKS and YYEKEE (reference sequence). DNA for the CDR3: TGTGCCAGCAGCTTGGGGGGGCTCGGGAGCCTGTACAATGAGCAGTTCTTC. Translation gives CASSLGGLGSLYNEQFF.

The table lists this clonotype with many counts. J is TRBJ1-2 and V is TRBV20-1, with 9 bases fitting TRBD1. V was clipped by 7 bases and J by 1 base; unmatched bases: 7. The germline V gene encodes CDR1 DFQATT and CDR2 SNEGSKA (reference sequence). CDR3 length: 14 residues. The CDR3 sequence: CSVPTGGINYGYTF. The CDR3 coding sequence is TGCAGTGTCCCGACAGGGGGGATTAACTATGGCTACACCTTC.

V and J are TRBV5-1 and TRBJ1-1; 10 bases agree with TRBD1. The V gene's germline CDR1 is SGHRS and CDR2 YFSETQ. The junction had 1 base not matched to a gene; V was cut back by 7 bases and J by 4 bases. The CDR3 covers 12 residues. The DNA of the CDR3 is TGCGCCAGCGGGACAGGGGCCACTGAAGCTTTCTTT. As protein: CASGTGATEAFF. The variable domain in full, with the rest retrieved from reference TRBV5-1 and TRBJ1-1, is KAGVTQTPRYLIKTRGQQVTLSCSPISGHRSVSWYQQTPGQGLQFLFEYFSETQRNKGNFPGRFSGRQFSNSRSEMNVSTLELGDSALYLCASGTGATEAFFGQGTRLTVV.

The CDR3, as DNA: TGTGCCAGTAGTACGGGACAGGGGAACGAAAAACTGTTTTTT. It translates to CASSTGQGNEKLFF. The rearrangement links TRBV19 to TRBJ1-4, with 10 positions matching TRBD1. The CDR3 contains 14 residues. Germline CDR1 is LNHDA and CDR2 is SQIVND (reference sequence). V shed 4 bases and J 8 bases; nucleotides not matched to a gene: 4.

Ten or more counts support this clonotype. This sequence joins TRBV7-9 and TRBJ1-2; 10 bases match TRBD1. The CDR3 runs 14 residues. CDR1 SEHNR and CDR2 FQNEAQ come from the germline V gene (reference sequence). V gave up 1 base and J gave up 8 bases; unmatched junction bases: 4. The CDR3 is CASSLDGTGEGYTF. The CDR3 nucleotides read TGTGCCAGCAGCTTAGATGGGACAGGGGAAGGCTACACCTTC.

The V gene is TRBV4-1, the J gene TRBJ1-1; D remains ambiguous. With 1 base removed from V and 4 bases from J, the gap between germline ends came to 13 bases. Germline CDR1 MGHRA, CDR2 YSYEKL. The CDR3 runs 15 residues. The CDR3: CASSQGPQILTEAFF. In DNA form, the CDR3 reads TGCGCCAGCAGCCAAGGTCCACAAATCCTCACTGAAGCTTTCTTT.

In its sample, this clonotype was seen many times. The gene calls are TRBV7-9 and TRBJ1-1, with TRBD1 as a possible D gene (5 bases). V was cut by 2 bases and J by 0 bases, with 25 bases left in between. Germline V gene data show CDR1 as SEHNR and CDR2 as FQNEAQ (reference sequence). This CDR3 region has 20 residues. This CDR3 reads CASSLSRPGRSGPLNTEAFF. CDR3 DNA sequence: TGTGCCAGCAGCTTAAGCCGGCCCGGTAGGTCGGGGCCCCTGAACACTGAAGCTTTCTTT.

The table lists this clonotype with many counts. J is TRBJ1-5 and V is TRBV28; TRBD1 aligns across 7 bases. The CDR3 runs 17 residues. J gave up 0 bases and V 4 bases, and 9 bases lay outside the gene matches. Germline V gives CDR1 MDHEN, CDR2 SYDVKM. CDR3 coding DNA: TGTGCCAGCAGTTCTCTCGGGACAGCGAATAGCAATCAGCCCCAGCATTTT. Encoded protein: CASSSLGTANSNQPQHF. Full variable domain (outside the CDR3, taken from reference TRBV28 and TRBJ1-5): DVKVTQSSRYLVKRTGEKVFLECVQDMDHENMFWYRQDPGLGLRLIYFSYDVKMKEKGDIPEGYSVSREKKERFSLILESASTNQTSMYLCASSSLGTANSNQPQHFGDGTRLSIL.

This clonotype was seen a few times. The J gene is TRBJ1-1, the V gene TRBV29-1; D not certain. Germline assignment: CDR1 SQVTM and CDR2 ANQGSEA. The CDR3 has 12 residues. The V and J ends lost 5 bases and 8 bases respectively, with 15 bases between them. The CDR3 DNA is TGCAGCGTTCTTGCGGATCCCGGGGAAGCTTTCTTT. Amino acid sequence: CSVLADPGEAFF. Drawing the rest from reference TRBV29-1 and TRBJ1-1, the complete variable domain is SAVISQKPSRDICQRGTSLTIQCQVDSQVTMMFWYRQQPGQSLTLIATANQGSEATYESGFVIDKFPISRPNLTFSTLTVSNMSPEDSSIYLCSVLADPGEAFFGQGTRLTVV.

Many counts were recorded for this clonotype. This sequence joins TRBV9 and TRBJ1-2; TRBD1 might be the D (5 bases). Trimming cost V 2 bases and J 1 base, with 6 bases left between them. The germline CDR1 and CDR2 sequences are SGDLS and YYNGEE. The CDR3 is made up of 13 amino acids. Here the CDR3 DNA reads TGTGCCAGCAGCGTGACAGATAACTATGGCTACACCTTC. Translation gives CASSVTDNYGYTF.

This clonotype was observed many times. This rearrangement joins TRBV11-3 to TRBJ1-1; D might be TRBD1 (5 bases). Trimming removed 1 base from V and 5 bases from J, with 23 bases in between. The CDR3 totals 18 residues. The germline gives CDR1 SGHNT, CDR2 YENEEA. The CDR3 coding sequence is TGTGCCAGCAGCTTAGTTGCGGGGGTAGGGTTAGCCACGACTGAAGCTTTCTTT. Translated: CASSLVAGVGLATTEAFF.

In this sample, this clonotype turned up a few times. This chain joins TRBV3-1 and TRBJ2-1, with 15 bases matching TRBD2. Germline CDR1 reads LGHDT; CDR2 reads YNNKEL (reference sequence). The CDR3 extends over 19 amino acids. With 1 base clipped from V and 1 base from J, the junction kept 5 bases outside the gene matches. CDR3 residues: CASSQAGTSGRTSYNEQFF. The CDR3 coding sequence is TGTGCCAGCAGCCAAGCGGGGACTAGCGGGAGGACGTCCTACAATGAGCAGTTCTTC.